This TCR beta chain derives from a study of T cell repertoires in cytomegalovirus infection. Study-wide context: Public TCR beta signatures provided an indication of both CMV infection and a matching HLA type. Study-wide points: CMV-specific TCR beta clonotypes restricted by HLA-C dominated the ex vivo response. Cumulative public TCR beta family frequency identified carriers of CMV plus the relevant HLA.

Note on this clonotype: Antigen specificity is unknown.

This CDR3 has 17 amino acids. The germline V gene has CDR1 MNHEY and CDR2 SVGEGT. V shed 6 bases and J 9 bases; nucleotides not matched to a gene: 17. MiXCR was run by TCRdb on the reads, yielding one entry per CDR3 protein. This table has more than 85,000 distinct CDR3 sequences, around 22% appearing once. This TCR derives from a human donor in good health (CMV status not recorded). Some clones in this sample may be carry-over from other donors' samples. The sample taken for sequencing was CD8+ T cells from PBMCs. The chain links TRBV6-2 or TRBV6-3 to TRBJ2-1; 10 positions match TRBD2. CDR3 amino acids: CASSPRAELAGSGEQFF. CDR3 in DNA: TGTGCCAGCAGCCCACGGGCCGAACTAGCGGGGAGTGGTGAGCAGTTCTTC.